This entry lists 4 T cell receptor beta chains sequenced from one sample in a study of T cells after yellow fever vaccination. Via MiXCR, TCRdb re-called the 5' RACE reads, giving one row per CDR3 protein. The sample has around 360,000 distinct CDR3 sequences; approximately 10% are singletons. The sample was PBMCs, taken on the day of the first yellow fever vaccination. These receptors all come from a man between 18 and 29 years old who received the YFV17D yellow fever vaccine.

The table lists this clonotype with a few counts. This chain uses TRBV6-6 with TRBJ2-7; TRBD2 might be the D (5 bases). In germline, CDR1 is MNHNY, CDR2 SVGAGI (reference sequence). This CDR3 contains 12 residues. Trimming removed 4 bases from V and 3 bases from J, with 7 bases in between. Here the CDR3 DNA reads TGTGCCAGCAGTTTCCGGGGCTACGAGCAGTACGTC. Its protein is CASSFRGYEQYV.

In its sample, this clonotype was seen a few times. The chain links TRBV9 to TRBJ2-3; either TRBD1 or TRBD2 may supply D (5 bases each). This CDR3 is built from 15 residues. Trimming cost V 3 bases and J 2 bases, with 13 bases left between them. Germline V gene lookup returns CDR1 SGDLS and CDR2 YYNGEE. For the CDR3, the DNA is TGTGCCAGCAGCGCCCGGGACGGCTACACAGATACGCAGTATTTT. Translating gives CASSARDGYTDTQYF.

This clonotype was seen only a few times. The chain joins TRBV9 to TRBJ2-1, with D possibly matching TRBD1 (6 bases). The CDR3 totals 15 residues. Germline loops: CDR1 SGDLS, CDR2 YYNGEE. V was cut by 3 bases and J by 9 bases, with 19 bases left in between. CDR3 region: CASSATRDTGGEQFF. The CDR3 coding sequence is TGTGCCAGCAGCGCCACCCGGGACACCGGAGGTGAGCAGTTCTTC.

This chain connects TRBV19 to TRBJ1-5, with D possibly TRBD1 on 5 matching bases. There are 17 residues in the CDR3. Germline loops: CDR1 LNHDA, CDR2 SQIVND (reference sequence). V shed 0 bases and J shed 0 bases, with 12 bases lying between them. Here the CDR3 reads CASSIEGRGYSNQPQHF. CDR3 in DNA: TGTGCCAGTAGTATAGAGGGGAGGGGATATAGCAATCAGCCCCAGCATTTT.